The 3 T cell receptor beta chains listed next were all sequenced from one sample in a study of blood T cell repertoires in COVID-19 (dated by TCRdb to the early 2020s). Library preparation employed the immunoSEQ multiplex PCR assay. The source is immuneACCESS, and TCRdb retained only in-frame sequences with V and J called. Part of the clones is not carried over; for the studies checked, unresolved V genes explain less than half of this, and the remainder is unexplained. Across this sample there are approximately 280,000 clones, with 75% to 90% seen only once. Together, the top ten hold about 2.3% of the sample. Sequenced sample: PBMCs or T cells enriched from blood (not recorded which). These receptors were obtained from a woman between 50 and 59 years old who had recovered from COVID-19.

The J gene is TRBJ1-5, the V gene TRBV6-1; D is perhaps TRBD1 (5 bases). This CDR3 spans 15 amino acids. Trimming removed 3 bases from V and 8 bases from J, with 17 bases in between. Germline values: CDR1 MNHNS, CDR2 SASEGT. The CDR3 DNA reads as TGTGCCAGCAGTGACGAGGGACTGAGTATCGAGCCCCAGCATTTT. It yields the protein CASSDEGLSIEPQHF.

The rearrangement uses TRBV5-6 and TRBJ1-1; D gene ambiguous. Trimming left V 4 bases short and J 4 bases short, with 11 bases between. Germline CDR1 reads SGHDT; CDR2 reads YYEEEE. CDR3 length: 13 amino acids. In DNA, the CDR3 is TGTGCCAGCAGCCTCGGTCGGGGCACTGAAGCTTTCTTT. Protein: CASSLGRGTEAFF.

The V call is TRBV6-4, the J call TRBJ2-2; no definite D call. CDR1 MRHNA and CDR2 SNTAGT come from the germline V gene. CDR3 size: 13 residues. V dropped 3 bases and J dropped 4 bases, with 6 bases sitting between them. CDR3 amino acids: CASSETSTGELFF. CDR3 nucleotide sequence: TGTGCCAGCAGTGAAACCAGCACCGGGGAGCTGTTTTTT.